Here is one T cell receptor (beta chain) with its context. This record comes from a study of blood T cells in healthy people across ages. V lost 5 bases and J 2 bases, leaving 18 bases between the germline ends. There are 16 residues in the CDR3. Per the germline V gene, CDR1 is LGHDT and CDR2 is YNNKEL (reference sequence). A second PCR, run for about 7 to 12 cycles, used a sample-barcoded 5' primer plus a J-beta primer mix. TCRdb re-analysed the 5' RACE reads in MiXCR, keeping a single row per CDR3 protein. Among roughly 1.5 million distinct CDR3 sequences listed, 42% were seen once. The rearrangement links TRBV3-1 to TRBJ1-1, with TRBD1 as a possible D gene (5 bases). The sequencing input was blood. The receptor's source is a woman under 30 in good health. CDR3 in amino acids: CASSVGEGRTNTEAFF. For the CDR3, the DNA is TGTGCCAGCAGCGTGGGGGAGGGGAGAACCAACACTGAAGCTTTCTTT.